These 30 T cell receptor beta chains came from one sample sequenced in a study of blood T cell repertoires in COVID-19. Profiled with immunoSEQ multiplex PCR; TCRdb holds only in-frame clones, not every one. The data contain about 150,000 clones, roughly 80% of them seen just once; the ten biggest clones take up 38%. Sequencing used peripheral blood. The receptors shown here come from a human donor in a cohort sampled during active COVID-19.

This chain joins TRBV7-9 and TRBJ1-4; D possibly corresponds to TRBD1 (6 bases). The CDR3 is 14 residues long. Germline lookup yields CDR1 SEHNR and CDR2 FQNEAQ (reference sequence). Trimming pared 8 bases from V and 7 bases from J, leaving 17 bases between. CDR3 loop: CASWEQGSTEKLFF. CDR3 coding DNA: TGTGCCAGCTGGGAACAGGGAAGTACTGAAAAACTGTTTTTT.

The chain couples TRBV4-1 to TRBJ1-6; D might be TRBD1 (5 bases). The germline gives CDR1 MGHRA, CDR2 YSYEKL. V was shortened by 3 bases and J by 9 bases, with 6 bases between the two germline ends. The CDR3 runs 12 residues. The CDR3 DNA sequence: TGCGCCAGCAGCCAGGGGGGTTCACCCCTCCACTTT. Translation gives CASSQGGSPLHF.

The rearrangement uses TRBV10-3 and TRBJ2-1, with TRBD1 identical over 12 bases. V lost 4 bases to trimming and J lost 8 bases; unmatched junction nucleotides: 6. This CDR3 spans 15 amino acids. Germline CDR1 is ENHRY and CDR2 is SYGVKD. Written as DNA, the CDR3 is TGTGCCATCAGTGGGAGGGGACAGGGGGCCTATGAGCAGTTCTTC. Translation: CAISGRGQGAYEQFF.

This CDR3 reads CASSSTGTGGANTGELFF. The CDR3 DNA sequence: TGTGCCAGCAGCAGCACCGGGACAGGGGGCGCGAACACCGGGGAGCTGTTTTTT. V and J are TRBV2 and TRBJ2-2; 12 bases are shared with TRBD1. CDR1 and CDR2 from the germline V gene are SNHLY and FYNNEI. This CDR3 contains 18 residues. V was pared by 6 bases and J by 0 bases, with 8 bases of the junction left unmatched.

This chain uses TRBV27 with TRBJ1-1; D is possibly TRBD1 (6 bases). The V gene lost 0 bases and the J gene lost 6 bases, with 11 bases spanning the gap. CDR1 and CDR2 from the germline V gene are MNHEY and SMNVEV (reference sequence). This CDR3 spans 14 amino acids. The CDR3 region is CASSLSGATSEAFF. As DNA, the CDR3 is TGTGCCAGCAGTTTATCGGGGGCAACGTCTGAAGCTTTCTTT.

V is TRBV5-4 and J is TRBJ2-7; tentative D call: TRBD1 (5 bases). This CDR3 region has 12 residues. CDR1 and CDR2 (germline): SGHNT, YYREEE (reference sequence). Trimming left V 0 bases short and J 6 bases short, with 7 bases between. The CDR3 DNA reads TGTGCCAGCAGCTTGGAGGGGTTCGAGCAGTACTTC. Translating gives CASSLEGFEQYF.

The chain has TRBV9 and TRBJ2-7; 7 bases agree with TRBD2. This CDR3 comprises 14 residues. Per germline, CDR1 SGDLS and CDR2 YYNGEE. With 1 base clipped from V and 3 bases from J, the junction kept 4 bases outside the gene matches. CDR3 coding DNA: TGTGCCAGCAGCGTAAGCGGGATAAACTACGAGCAGTACTTC. Protein product: CASSVSGINYEQYF.

The chain combines TRBV6-6 with TRBJ1-2, with D unclear. The CDR3 loop spans 14 amino acids. Germline assignment: CDR1 MNHNY and CDR2 SVGAGI (reference sequence). V shed 2 bases and J shed 4 bases, with 11 bases lying between them. CDR3 loop: CASSYGPRGYGYTF. CDR3 sequence (DNA): TGTGCCAGCAGTTACGGTCCGAGAGGCTATGGCTACACCTTC.

V usage is TRBV6-5 and J usage is TRBJ2-7, with D perhaps matching TRBD2 (6 bases). CDR3 size: 14 residues. V was shortened by 5 bases and J by 5 bases, with 16 bases between the two germline ends. CDR1 is MNHEY and CDR2 is SVGAGI in the germline V gene. CDR3 region: CASSRVGLENEQYF. The CDR3 DNA reads TGTGCCAGCAGTCGGGTGGGACTTGAAAACGAGCAGTACTTC.

The chain joins TRBV9 to TRBJ1-1, with D perhaps TRBD1 (5 bases). Looked up from germline, CDR1 is SGDLS and CDR2 is YYNGEE. The V end lost 9 bases, the J end lost 5 bases, and 17 bases lay between the germline ends. The length of the CDR3 is 13 residues. The CDR3 region is CATSGGEGTEAFF. In nucleotides, the CDR3 is TGTGCCACCTCTGGGGGGGAGGGGACTGAAGCTTTCTTT.

The chain uses TRBV18 and TRBJ1-5, with 11 bases that match TRBD1. This CDR3 spans 15 amino acids. V was pared by 5 bases and J by 8 bases, with 8 bases of the junction left unmatched. CDR1 KGHSH and CDR2 LQKENI come from the germline V gene. In DNA, the CDR3 is TGTGCCAGCTCATCGAGGACAGGGGGCGGGGAGCCCCAGCATTTT. Amino acid sequence: CASSSRTGGGEPQHF.

The chain joins TRBV11-2 to TRBJ1-4; possibly TRBD1 for D (6 bases). V dropped 4 bases and J dropped 8 bases, with 11 bases sitting between them. The CDR3 covers 13 residues. CDR1 is SGHAT, CDR2 FQNNGV, per germline. CDR3 DNA sequence: TGTGCCAGCAGCTCCCCGAGGGGGGAAAAACTGTTTTTT. Amino acids: CASSSPRGEKLFF.

The chain carries TRBV29-1 and TRBJ2-1, with 8 bases fitting TRBD1. The CDR3 extends over 13 amino acids. Germline CDR1 reads SQVTM; CDR2 reads ANQGSEA. V was pared by 6 bases and J by 2 bases, with 3 bases of the junction left unmatched. CDR3 protein: CSVETGAYNEQFF. The CDR3 DNA follows: TGCAGCGTGGAGACAGGGGCCTACAATGAGCAGTTCTTC.

This rearrangement joins TRBV3-1 (or the pseudogene TRBV3-2) to TRBJ1-2, with D maybe TRBD1 (5 bases). This CDR3 contains 17 residues. Germline loops: CDR1 LGHDT, CDR2 YNNKEL (reference sequence). V shed 2 bases and J shed 8 bases, with 24 bases lying between them. The CDR3 loop reads CASSQKSGTNYIRGYTF. The CDR3 DNA is TGTGCCAGCAGCCAAAAGTCAGGGACTAATTACATAAGGGGCTACACCTTC.

The gene calls are TRBV7-4 and TRBJ2-7; D may be TRBD1 (6 bases). The CDR3 runs 16 residues. Germline CDR1 is SGHVT and CDR2 is SQSDAQ. With 6 bases removed from V and 4 bases from J, the gap between germline ends came to 22 bases. CDR3 residues: CASSPPTGRVGYEQYF. CDR3 DNA sequence: TGTGCCAGCAGTCCCCCGACAGGCAGGGTTGGGTACGAGCAGTACTTC.

This sequence joins TRBV11-2 and TRBJ1-1; D remains unclear. Germline V CDR1 and CDR2: SGHAT, FQNNGV. With 4 bases removed from V and 5 bases from J, the gap between germline ends came to 5 bases. The CDR3 has 11 residues. The CDR3 coding sequence is TGTGCCAGCAGCTCCGGTACTGAAGCTTTCTTT. This codes for CASSSGTEAFF. The full variable domain, completed using reference TRBV11-2 and TRBJ1-1, is EAGVAQSPRYKIIEKRQSVAFWCNPISGHATLYWYQQILGQGPKLLIQFQNNGVVDDSQLPKDRFSAERLKGVDSTLKIQPAKLEDSAVYLCASSSGTEAFFGQGTRLTVV.

The chain employs TRBV20-1 and TRBJ2-1; TRBD1 matches at 7 bases. Trimming removed 3 bases from V and 12 bases from J; junction bases left unmatched: 5. From germline, CDR1 is DFQATT and CDR2 SNEGSKA (reference sequence). This CDR3 region has 11 residues. Here the CDR3 reads CSASKDRMQFF. The CDR3 nucleotides read TGCAGTGCTAGCAAGGACAGGATGCAGTTCTTC.

This clone was detected only once. The chain carries TRBV5-8 and TRBJ1-2, with D maybe TRBD1 (6 bases). The CDR3 loop spans 14 amino acids. V was pared by 1 base and J by 4 bases, with 11 bases between. The germline gives CDR1 SGHTS, CDR2 YDEGEE. In DNA, the CDR3 is TGTGCCAGCAGCTTGTTGGGACAAGTCTATGGCTACACCTTC. Amino acids: CASSLLGQVYGYTF.

The CDR3 DNA reads TGTGCCAGCAGACCCCCTCGGGCGGGGGGTGCAGATACGCAGTATTTT. This sequence encodes CASRPPRAGGADTQYF. The rearrangement links TRBV7-2 to TRBJ2-3, with 8 bases fitting TRBD2. Germline V lookup: CDR1 SGHTA, CDR2 FQGNSA. The CDR3 sequence is 16 residues long. The junction had 12 bases not matched to a gene; V was cut back by 6 bases and J by 4 bases.

This chain joins TRBV7-5 and TRBJ1-2; TRBD1, the table's D call, was not compared with the DNA. TRBV7-5 is assigned pseudogene status. This CDR3 spans 15 amino acids. The CDR3 region is CARSLWDRGNYGYTF. In DNA, the CDR3 is TGTGCCAGAAGCTTATGGGACAGAGGGAACTATGGCTACACCTTC.

The chain is built from TRBV15 and TRBJ1-2; D remains unclear. There are 13 residues in the CDR3. Germline V gene lookup returns CDR1 LNHNV and CDR2 YYDKDF (reference sequence). V shed 7 bases and J shed 0 bases, with 9 bases lying between them. CDR3 DNA: TGTGCCACCAATCCCGGGACTAACTATGGCTACACCTTC. It yields the protein CATNPGTNYGYTF.

J is TRBJ1-1 and V is TRBV7-9; D unclear. The CDR3 extends over 16 amino acids. Germline V lookup: CDR1 SEHNR, CDR2 FQNEAQ (reference sequence). Trimming cost V 8 bases and J 1 base, with 20 bases left between them. Here the CDR3 reads CASPLEGGLGNTEAFF. The CDR3 DNA follows: TGTGCCAGCCCCCTAGAGGGTGGGCTGGGGAACACTGAAGCTTTCTTT.

The rearrangement joins TRBV5-1 to TRBJ2-1, with a possible D match to TRBD2 (6 bases). This CDR3 comprises 15 residues. The V gene's germline CDR1 is SGHRS and CDR2 YFSETQ. The V gene lost 0 bases and the J gene lost 2 bases, with 9 bases spanning the gap. CDR3: CASSLARLAYNEQFF. For the CDR3, the DNA is TGCGCCAGCAGCTTGGCCCGACTAGCCTACAATGAGCAGTTCTTC.

This clone is a singleton in its sample. The chain carries TRBV5-4 and TRBJ1-1, with a tentative D call TRBD1 (6 bases). The CDR3 consists of 16 residues. Germline values: CDR1 SGHNT, CDR2 YYREEE (reference sequence). The germline V and J ends were trimmed by 4 bases and 1 base, with 17 bases remaining between them. CDR3 amino acids: CASSTNLQGRNTEAFF. The CDR3 DNA follows: TGTGCCAGCAGCACCAACCTACAGGGAAGGAACACTGAAGCTTTCTTT. Full variable domain (missing parts from reference TRBV5-4 and TRBJ1-1): ETGVTQSPTHLIKTRGQQVTLRCSSQSGHNTVSWYQQALGQGPQFIFQYYREEENGRGNFPPRFSGLQFPNYSSELNVNALELDDSALYLCASSTNLQGRNTEAFFGQGTRLTVV.

V gene TRBV6-6 combines with J gene TRBJ2-2; TRBD2 might be the D (6 bases). Germline values: CDR1 MNHNY, CDR2 SVGAGI (reference sequence). The V and J ends lost 7 bases and 4 bases respectively, with 10 bases between them. This CDR3 has 13 amino acids. The CDR3: CASTWDSTGELFF. DNA for the CDR3: TGTGCCAGCACTTGGGACTCCACCGGGGAGCTGTTTTTT.

V and J are TRBV19 and TRBJ1-1; D call uncertain. Germline loops: CDR1 LNHDA, CDR2 SQIVND (reference sequence). The CDR3 extends over 13 amino acids. V was trimmed by 5 bases and J by 1 base, leaving 8 bases between them. The CDR3 DNA sequence: TGTGCCAGTAGTGTGGAGACGAACACTGAAGCTTTCTTT. Translating it yields CASSVETNTEAFF. Combining the CDR3 with reference TRBV19 and TRBJ1-1 gives the whole variable domain DGGITQSPKYLFRKEGQNVTLSCEQNLNHDAMYWYRQDPGQGLRLIYYSQIVNDFQKGDIAEGYSVSREKKESFPLTVTSAQKNPTAFYLCASSVETNTEAFFGQGTRLTVV.

The gene calls are TRBV14 and TRBJ2-7, with a possible D match to TRBD1 (6 bases). Trimming took off 4 bases at V and 3 bases at J, with 19 bases between the two ends. The length of the CDR3 is 16 residues. Germline CDR1 reads SGHDN; CDR2 reads FVKESK. The chain's CDR3 is CASSLRTADIHYEQYF. DNA of the CDR3: TGTGCCAGCAGCCTACGGACAGCTGATATCCACTACGAGCAGTACTTC.

V usage is TRBV5-1 and J usage is TRBJ2-5, with D tentatively TRBD2 (5 bases). The CDR3 contains 14 residues. Germline assignment: CDR1 SGHRS and CDR2 YFSETQ. Deletions cut 0 bases from V and 5 bases from J, with 11 bases between. CDR3 amino acids: CASSLEGGSETQYF. The CDR3 region has the DNA TGCGCCAGCAGCTTGGAAGGCGGGTCGGAGACCCAGTACTTC.

This clone was detected a few times. The chain combines TRBV6-4 with TRBJ2-1; 8 positions agree with TRBD2. Germline CDR1 and CDR2: MRHNA and SNTAGT. The CDR3 spans 16 residues. Unmatched junction bases numbered 5, after V lost 2 bases and J lost 2 bases. CDR3 residues: CASSDGPGGAYNEQFF. The CDR3 DNA sequence: TGTGCCAGCAGTGACGGTCCGGGGGGGGCCTACAATGAGCAGTTCTTC.

This clone appeared a few times. This sequence joins TRBV11-3 and TRBJ1-1; 8 nucleotides agree with TRBD1. Per the germline V gene, CDR1 is SGHNT and CDR2 is YENEEA. The CDR3 is made up of 16 amino acids. V shed 7 bases and J 4 bases; nucleotides not matched to a gene: 14. The CDR3 DNA reads TGTGCCAGCAATCCTTACAGGGGGAGTTTGGGCACTGAAGCTTTCTTT. This gives the protein CASNPYRGSLGTEAFF.